A selection of T cell receptor beta chains follows, all from one sample in a study of cytomegalovirus exposure and HLA in healthy donors. Clones were read by immunoSEQ multiplex PCR, and TCRdb kept only the in-frame ones, dropping some. Of around 300,000 clones in the sample, roughly 70% were seen once. Sequencing used PBMCs. These receptors originate from a female donor in good health and CMV-seronegative. CDR3s include the opening cysteine and the closing phenylalanine or tryptophan. D genes are given only for firm matches. Clone size is shown for a subset of rows, as once, few, many or a class of expanded clone.

d_gene: -; v_gene: TRBV9; abundance: -; j_gene: TRBJ2-1; CDR3aa: CASSVGLTDNEQFF; CDR3nt: TGTGCCAGCAGCGTAGGACTCACCGACAATGAGCAGTTCTTC
d_gene: TRBD2; v_gene: TRBV6-1; abundance: -; j_gene: TRBJ2-5; CDR3aa: CASSELTSRQETQYF; CDR3nt: TGTGCCAGCAGTGAATTGACTAGCAGACAAGAGACCCAGTACTTC
d_gene: TRBD1; v_gene: TRBV27; abundance: -; j_gene: TRBJ2-7; CDR3aa: CASSPGGYEQYF; CDR3nt: TGTGCCAGCAGCCCAGGGGGCTACGAGCAGTACTTC
d_gene: -; v_gene: TRBV19; abundance: -; j_gene: TRBJ1-2; CDR3aa: CASTLGGVDYGYTF; CDR3nt: TGTGCCAGTACCCTCGGGGGAGTGGACTATGGCTACACCTTC
d_gene: -; v_gene: TRBV28; abundance: -; j_gene: TRBJ1-5; CDR3aa: CASRGDRYSNQPQHF; CDR3nt: TGTGCCAGCCGGGGGGACCGTTATAGCAATCAGCCCCAGCATTTT
d_gene: -; v_gene: TRBV19; abundance: -; j_gene: TRBJ2-1; CDR3aa: CASSTRKALYGEQFF; CDR3nt: TGTGCCAGTAGTACTAGGAAAGCCCTTTACGGTGAGCAGTTCTTC
d_gene: -; v_gene: TRBV27; abundance: -; j_gene: TRBJ2-1; CDR3aa: CASSEQGAYNEQFF; CDR3nt: TGTGCCAGCAGTGAACAAGGAGCCTACAATGAGCAGTTCTTC
d_gene: TRBD1; v_gene: TRBV19; abundance: -; j_gene: TRBJ1-2; CDR3aa: CASNEWGTGGPYGYTF; CDR3nt: TGTGCCAGTAACGAATGGGGAACAGGGGGGCCCTATGGCTACACCTTC
d_gene: TRBD2; v_gene: TRBV11-2; abundance: -; j_gene: TRBJ2-7; CDR3aa: CASSLDPGLAVYEQYF; CDR3nt: TGTGCCAGCAGCTTAGATCCGGGACTAGCGGTCTACGAGCAGTACTTC
d_gene: -; v_gene: TRBV6-5; abundance: -; j_gene: TRBJ1-1; CDR3aa: CASSYSGSLGEAFF; CDR3nt: TGTGCCAGCAGTTACTCGGGGAGCCTAGGGGAAGCTTTCTTT
d_gene: TRBD1; v_gene: TRBV5-1; abundance: few; j_gene: TRBJ2-7; CDR3aa: CASSLWDSKYEQYF; CDR3nt: TGCGCCAGCAGCTTATGGGACAGCAAATACGAGCAGTACTTC
d_gene: -; v_gene: TRBV9; abundance: -; j_gene: TRBJ2-2; CDR3aa: CASSATTSTGELFF; CDR3nt: TGTGCCAGCAGCGCCACTACTAGCACCGGGGAGCTGTTTTTT
d_gene: -; v_gene: TRBV28; abundance: -; j_gene: TRBJ1-2; CDR3aa: CASSLGSYGYTF; CDR3nt: TGTGCCAGCAGTTTAGGTAGCTATGGCTACACCTTC
d_gene: TRBD1; v_gene: TRBV11-3; abundance: -; j_gene: TRBJ2-7; CDR3aa: CASSLRGGGTGSAYEQYF; CDR3nt: TGTGCCAGCAGCTTACGAGGCGGCGGGACAGGGAGTGCCTACGAGCAGTACTTC
d_gene: TRBD2; v_gene: TRBV13; abundance: -; j_gene: TRBJ2-1; CDR3aa: CASSLSGRTYNEQFF; CDR3nt: TGTGCCAGCAGCCTCAGCGGGAGGACGTACAATGAGCAGTTCTTC
d_gene: TRBD2; v_gene: TRBV9; abundance: -; j_gene: TRBJ2-2; CDR3aa: CASSVTSEGELFF; CDR3nt: TGTGCCAGCAGCGTAACTAGCGAGGGGGAGCTGTTTTTT
d_gene: TRBD1; v_gene: TRBV5-6; abundance: -; j_gene: TRBJ1-4; CDR3aa: CASSADRWGEKLFF; CDR3nt: TGTGCCAGCAGCGCGGACAGGTGGGGCGAAAAACTGTTTTTT
d_gene: TRBD2; v_gene: TRBV4-1; abundance: -; j_gene: TRBJ2-7; CDR3aa: CASSVQLAGGSEQYF; CDR3nt: TGCGCCAGCAGCGTCCAACTAGCGGGAGGGTCCGAGCAGTACTTC
d_gene: TRBD2; v_gene: TRBV18; abundance: -; j_gene: TRBJ2-7; CDR3aa: CASSPGTSGFSYEQYF; CDR3nt: TGTGCCAGCTCACCAGGGACTAGCGGCTTCTCCTACGAGCAGTACTTC
d_gene: -; v_gene: TRBV28; abundance: few; j_gene: TRBJ2-7; CDR3aa: CASSFSGYEQYF; CDR3nt: TGTGCCAGCAGTTTTTCAGGCTACGAGCAGTACTTC
d_gene: TRBD2; v_gene: TRBV2; abundance: -; j_gene: TRBJ2-1; CDR3aa: CASSWTSGYNEQFF; CDR3nt: TGTGCCAGCAGCTGGACTAGCGGTTACAATGAGCAGTTCTTC
d_gene: TRBD1; v_gene: TRBV7-8; abundance: -; j_gene: TRBJ2-7; CDR3aa: CAGSSNRAGTGEWEQYF; CDR3nt: TGTGCCGGCAGTTCTAACAGAGCCGGGACAGGAGAGTGGGAGCAGTACTTC
d_gene: -; v_gene: TRBV30; abundance: once; j_gene: TRBJ1-5; CDR3aa: CAWSGGGEGQPQHF; CDR3nt: TGTGCCTGGAGTGGAGGAGGGGAGGGTCAGCCCCAGCATTTT
d_gene: -; v_gene: TRBV6-5; abundance: -; j_gene: TRBJ2-3; CDR3aa: CASRGGDTQYF; CDR3nt: TGTGCCAGCAGAGGGGGAGATACGCAGTATTTT
d_gene: -; v_gene: TRBV19; abundance: -; j_gene: TRBJ2-5; CDR3aa: CASSTRGQPGSETQYF; CDR3nt: TGTGCCAGTAGTACCCGAGGACAGCCTGGATCAGAGACCCAGTACTTC
d_gene: TRBD2; v_gene: TRBV2; abundance: -; j_gene: TRBJ2-1; CDR3aa: CASSRRLAVTYNEQFF; CDR3nt: TGTGCCAGCAGTCGGAGACTAGCAGTTACCTACAATGAGCAGTTCTTC
d_gene: TRBD2; v_gene: TRBV6-6; abundance: once; j_gene: TRBJ2-1; CDR3aa: CASSPVAGLYNEQFF; CDR3nt: TGTGCCAGCAGTCCAGTAGCGGGACTATACAATGAGCAGTTCTTC
d_gene: TRBD2; v_gene: TRBV7-2; abundance: -; j_gene: TRBJ2-1; CDR3aa: CASSMRTGGSYNEQFF; CDR3nt: TGTGCCAGCAGCATGAGAACGGGAGGGTCCTACAATGAGCAGTTCTTC
d_gene: TRBD2; v_gene: TRBV5-6; abundance: -; j_gene: TRBJ2-3; CDR3aa: CVSSLVLAGSDTQYF; CDR3nt: TGTGTCAGCAGCTTGGTTCTAGCGGGATCAGATACGCAGTATTTT
d_gene: TRBD2; v_gene: TRBV7-3; abundance: -; j_gene: TRBJ2-2; CDR3aa: CASSPASGAGELFF; CDR3nt: TGTGCCAGCTCACCGGCTAGCGGAGCCGGGGAGCTGTTTTTT
d_gene: -; v_gene: TRBV2; abundance: -; j_gene: TRBJ2-7; CDR3aa: CASSEARADSYEQYF; CDR3nt: TGTGCCAGCAGTGAAGCGCGGGCAGACTCCTACGAGCAGTACTTC
d_gene: -; v_gene: TRBV7-9; abundance: -; j_gene: TRBJ2-7; CDR3aa: CASGPSRWAYEQYF; CDR3nt: TGTGCCAGCGGCCCCTCCAGGTGGGCCTACGAGCAGTACTTC
d_gene: -; v_gene: TRBV28; abundance: once; j_gene: TRBJ1-5; CDR3aa: CASSPPGHSNQPQHF; CDR3nt: TGTGCCAGCAGTCCGCCAGGCCATAGCAATCAGCCCCAGCATTTT
d_gene: -; v_gene: TRBV11-3; abundance: -; j_gene: TRBJ1-1; CDR3aa: CASSKEGQAKAMNTEAFF; CDR3nt: TGTGCCAGCAGCAAGGAGGGGCAGGCCAAAGCGATGAACACTGAAGCTTTCTTT
d_gene: TRBD2; v_gene: TRBV2; abundance: -; j_gene: TRBJ2-3; CDR3aa: CASKGLAGSDTQYF; CDR3nt: TGTGCCAGCAAAGGTCTAGCGGGATCCGATACGCAGTATTTT
d_gene: TRBD1; v_gene: TRBV7-7; abundance: -; j_gene: TRBJ2-2; CDR3aa: CASSLLSTGTGTTGELFF; CDR3nt: TGTGCTAGCAGCTTGCTCTCAACCGGGACAGGGACGACCGGGGAGCTGTTTTTT
d_gene: TRBD1; v_gene: TRBV5-1; abundance: few; j_gene: TRBJ1-4; CDR3aa: CASSQGATNEKLFF; CDR3nt: TGCGCCAGCAGCCAGGGGGCAACTAATGAAAAACTGTTTTTT
d_gene: TRBD1; v_gene: TRBV28; abundance: few; j_gene: TRBJ1-5; CDR3aa: CAGTRGPGQPQHF; CDR3nt: TGTGCCGGGACCAGGGGGCCGGGTCAGCCCCAGCATTTT
d_gene: -; v_gene: TRBV25-1; abundance: -; j_gene: TRBJ1-6; CDR3aa: CAIAGDLGALHF; CDR3nt: TGTGCCATAGCGGGGGATTTAGGGGCCCTCCACTTT
d_gene: TRBD2; v_gene: TRBV6-4; abundance: few; j_gene: TRBJ2-1; CDR3aa: CASSLGLAEYNEQFF; CDR3nt: TGTGCCAGCAGCTTGGGACTAGCGGAATACAATGAGCAGTTCTTC
d_gene: TRBD1; v_gene: TRBV18; abundance: -; j_gene: TRBJ1-4; CDR3aa: CASSTDRGATNEKLFF; CDR3nt: TGTGCCAGCTCAACTGACAGGGGTGCAACTAATGAAAAACTGTTTTTT